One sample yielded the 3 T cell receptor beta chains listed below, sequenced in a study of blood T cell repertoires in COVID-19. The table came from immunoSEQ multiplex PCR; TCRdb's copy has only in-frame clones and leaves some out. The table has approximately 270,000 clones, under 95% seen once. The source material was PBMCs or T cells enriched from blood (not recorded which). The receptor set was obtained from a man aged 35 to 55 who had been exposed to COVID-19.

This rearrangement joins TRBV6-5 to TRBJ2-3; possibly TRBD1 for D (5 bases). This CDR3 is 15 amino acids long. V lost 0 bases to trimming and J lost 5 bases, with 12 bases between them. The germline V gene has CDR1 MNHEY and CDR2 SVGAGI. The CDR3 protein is CASSYSAGLVDTQYF. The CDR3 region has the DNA TGTGCCAGCAGTTACTCTGCAGGGCTGGTAGATACGCAGTATTTT.

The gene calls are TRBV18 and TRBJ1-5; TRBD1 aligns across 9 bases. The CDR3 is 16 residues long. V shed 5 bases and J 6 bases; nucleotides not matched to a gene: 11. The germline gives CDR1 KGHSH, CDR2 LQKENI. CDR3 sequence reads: CASSSGQGLATQPQHF. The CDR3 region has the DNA TGTGCCAGCTCATCCGGACAGGGGTTAGCGACTCAGCCCCAGCATTTT.

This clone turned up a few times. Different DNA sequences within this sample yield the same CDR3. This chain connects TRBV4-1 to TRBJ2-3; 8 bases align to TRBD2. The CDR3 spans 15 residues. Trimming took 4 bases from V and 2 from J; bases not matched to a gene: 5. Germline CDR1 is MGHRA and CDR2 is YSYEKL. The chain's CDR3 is CASSPQLAATDTQYF. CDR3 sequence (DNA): TGCGCCAGCAGCCCTCAACTAGCGGCCACAGATACGCAGTATTTT.